Sequencing of this T cell receptor (beta chain) was carried out in a study of OX40 agonist ivuxolimab in advanced cancers. Looking at the study overall: Ivuxolimab was an agonistic, fully human IgG2 monoclonal antibody directed against OX40 (CD134), a costimulatory receptor. The dose-escalation cohort was approximately 83% male with a mean age of approximately 60 years, ranging from roughly 23 to 90. Among the 50 to 55 dose-escalation patients, about 20 had hepatocellular carcinoma, roughly 15 melanoma, 9 renal cell carcinoma and 9 head and neck cancer. Intravenous ivuxolimab was administered to patients every 2 weeks at six dose levels: 0.01, 0.1, 0.3, 1.5, 3 and 10 mg/kg. The paper reports the monotherapy dose-escalation portion (N of about 54 patients) of the phase I ivuxolimab trial. Partial responses occurred in three dose-escalation patients, of whom one had hepatocellular carcinoma and two had cutaneous melanoma. Patients were allowed to have had prior anti-PD-1, anti-PD-L1 or anti-CTLA-4 therapy, and 40% of the dose-escalation patients had previously received checkpoint inhibitors. The point of sequencing TCRbeta in the periphery was to test whether ivuxolimab changed TCR sequence diversity and drove clonal T-cell expansion.

General findings and caveats noted by the study authors: Antigen specificity was not determined for the clonally expanded peripheral T cells. In the 0.1-3.0 mg/kg groups, partial responders were among the patients with the lowest normalized peripheral clonal expansion, particularly in CD8+ T cells. At doses of 0.1 to 3.0 mg/kg, clonal expansion of both CD4+ and CD8+ T cells in blood was seen between baseline and week 6. After ivuxolimab, CD8+ T cells had more expanded clones than CD4+ T cells on average. Low levels of normalized T-cell clonal expansion were also seen in some nonresponding patients.

The CDR1 and CDR2 encoded by the germline V gene are MNHNS and SASEGT. The CDR3 has 9 amino acids, counting the end cysteine and phenylalanine. Only the CDR3 DNA is retained, 27 bases long and in frame from the first base. Trimming removed 9 bases from V and 5 bases from J, leaving 5 bases between the germline ends. A remark on this clone: What antigen it recognizes has not been identified. No quality values exist for individual bases; no much larger clone is one base distant.

To sequence the TCRbeta CDR3 region, genomic DNA was isolated from the sorted cells. The immunoSEQ Assay was used for sequencing of TCRbeta CDR3 regions. This immuneACCESS table, as held by TCRdb, lists in-frame sequences with V and J called but not all clones. Of the missing ones, under half trace to an unresolved V gene in checked studies; the others have no known cause. This sample holds 55,000 to 70,000 clones; 86% were observed only once. Jointly, the top ten make up roughly 0.95% of the sample. Patients with autoimmune disease history or receiving systemic immunosuppression were excluded from the trial. In every dose cohort, peripheral blood was drawn for TCR sequencing at baseline, cycle 4 day 1, and cycle 7 day 1. The samples were taken from a phase I, first-in-human, multicenter, open-label dose-escalation trial of ivuxolimab. Adults with locally advanced or metastatic head and neck squamous cell, hepatocellular, melanoma or renal cell carcinoma were enrolled in the trial. Before TCR sequencing, CD4+ and CD8+ T cells were separately sorted from peripheral blood.

The rearrangement joined TRBV6-1 to TRBJ2-7; the D segment cannot be called with confidence. The clonotype comes from an adult with an advanced solid tumor such as melanoma, head and neck, liver or kidney cancer. The sample here was CD4+ or CD8+ T cells sorted from blood, taken in a trial of the OX40 agonist ivuxolimab. The CDR3 reads CARLHEQYF. The DNA is TGTGCCAGGCTACACGAGCAGTACTTC.